The 29 T cell receptor beta chains in this list originate from one sample, sequenced in a study of CD8 T cells in Susac syndrome. The authors reverse transcribed roughly 0.45 to 1 ug RNA with random hexamers. TCRdb reprocessed the immunoSEQ multiplex PCR reads via MiXCR and lists one record per CDR3 protein. This table has 100,000 to 150,000 distinct CDR3 sequences, 93% appearing once. The sample comprised CD8+ T cells from PBMCs. The receptors here all came from a human donor with multiple sclerosis.

The chain joins TRBV2 to TRBJ1-1, with D uncertain. CDR3 length: 13 residues. V was trimmed by 8 bases and J by 4 bases, leaving 14 bases between them. Germline V gene sequence: CDR1 SNHLY, CDR2 FYNNEI. CDR3 DNA sequence: TGTGCCAGCCTGGGCGTACACGGCACTGAAGCTTTCTTT. Encoded protein: CASLGVHGTEAFF. Full variable domain (outside the CDR3, taken from reference TRBV2 and TRBJ1-1): EPEVTQTPSHQVTQMGQEVILRCVPISNHLYFYWYRQILGQKVEFLVSFYNNEISEKSEIFDDQFSVERPDGSNFTLKIRSTKLEDSAMYFCASLGVHGTEAFFGQGTRLTVV.

The rearrangement uses TRBV28 and TRBJ2-5, with 9 positions matching TRBD1. Trimming removed 3 bases from V and 9 bases from J; junction bases left unmatched: 14. From germline, CDR1 is MDHEN and CDR2 SYDVKM. The CDR3 is 16 amino acids. The CDR3 here is CASSFGTGKSREAQYF. In DNA, the CDR3 is TGTGCCAGCAGTTTCGGGACAGGGAAGTCAAGAGAAGCCCAGTACTTC.

The chain joins TRBV7-8 to TRBJ2-5; 8 nucleotides match TRBD1. Germline V gene lookup returns CDR1 SGHVS and CDR2 FQNEAQ. There are 15 residues in the CDR3. V was clipped by 1 base and J by 1 base; unmatched bases: 2. This CDR3 reads CASSLEGTGQETQYF. As DNA, the CDR3 is TGTGCCAGCAGCTTAGAAGGGACAGGCCAAGAGACCCAGTACTTC.

The CDR3 protein is CASRLADSSYNEQFF. As DNA, the CDR3 is TGCGCCAGCAGATTAGCGGATAGCTCCTACAATGAGCAGTTCTTC. V usage is TRBV5-1 and J usage is TRBJ2-1, with a weak D call TRBD2 (6 bases). This CDR3 region has 15 residues. Per germline, CDR1 SGHRS and CDR2 YFSETQ. The V and J ends lost 5 bases and 0 bases respectively, with 12 bases between them.

The table lists this clonotype with a count of one. The genes are TRBV7-9 and TRBJ1-2; D is unresolved. V lost 3 bases, J lost 12 bases, and 5 bases lay in between. The germline V gene encodes CDR1 SEHNR and CDR2 FQNEAQ (reference sequence). CDR3 length equals 9 residues. The CDR3 DNA reads TGTGCCAGCAGCTTCCCGGACACCTTC. Amino acid sequence: CASSFPDTF.

V gene TRBV25-1 combines with J gene TRBJ1-2; 8 bases match TRBD1. The junction had 4 bases not matched to a gene; V was cut back by 1 base and J by 0 bases. The CDR3 totals 16 residues. The V gene's germline CDR1 is MGHDK and CDR2 SYGVNS. CDR3 bases: TGTGCCAGCAGTGAATCCAGGACAGGGCCTAACTATGGCTACACCTTC. Its protein is CASSESRTGPNYGYTF.

The J gene is TRBJ1-3, the V gene TRBV4-1; no clear D gene. V was shortened by 1 base and J by 0 bases, with 13 bases between the two germline ends. There are 17 residues in the CDR3. From germline, CDR1 is MGHRA and CDR2 YSYEKL. The CDR3 DNA is TGCGCCAGCAGCCAAGCGTTCAGCACCGACTCTGGAAACACCATATATTTT. It specifies CASSQAFSTDSGNTIYF.

The V call is TRBV12-5, the J call TRBJ2-5, with D perhaps TRBD1 or TRBD2 (6 bases each). CDR1 LGHNT and CDR2 FRNRAP come from the germline V gene. Trimming left V 7 bases short and J 5 bases short, with 23 bases between. The CDR3 is 16 residues long. The CDR3 loop is CASDLGAGPSMETQYF. CDR3 nucleotide sequence: TGTGCTAGTGACCTGGGGGCGGGGCCCTCGATGGAGACCCAGTACTTC.

V is TRBV5-1 and J is TRBJ2-5; D is undetermined. Trimming stripped 4 bases from V and 4 bases from J, with 14 bases between. This CDR3 spans 14 amino acids. Germline V gene sequence: CDR1 SGHRS, CDR2 YFSETQ. This CDR3 reads CASSPRRRSETQYF. The CDR3 nucleotides are TGCGCCAGCAGCCCCCGGCGCCGGTCAGAGACCCAGTACTTC.

This clonotype has just one count. The genes are TRBV3-1 and TRBJ2-1; TRBD2 agrees at 10 bases. Germline V gene data show CDR1 as LGHDT and CDR2 as YNNKEL (reference sequence). With V trimmed by 1 base and J by 0 bases, 15 bases remained unmatched. The CDR3 consists of 21 residues. The CDR3 loop is CASSQVLSGLAVPSSYNEQFF. The CDR3 region has the DNA TGTGCCAGCAGCCAAGTTCTTAGCGGACTAGCGGTCCCCAGCTCCTACAATGAGCAGTTCTTC.

The chain employs TRBV9 and TRBJ1-1, with D unresolved. The CDR3 is 14 amino acids. V was clipped by 0 bases and J by 0 bases, with 6 bases between them. Per the germline V gene, CDR1 is SGDLS and CDR2 is YYNGEE. CDR3 sequence (DNA): TGTGCCAGCAGCGTAGTAGATATGAACACTGAAGCTTTCTTT. Amino acids: CASSVVDMNTEAFF.

Only one count was recorded for this clonotype. This rearrangement joins TRBV12-5 to TRBJ1-1; no firm D call. V lost 2 bases, J lost 6 bases, and 10 bases lay in between. Germline CDR1 and CDR2: LGHNT and FRNRAP. This CDR3 contains 13 residues. In nucleotides, the CDR3 is TGTGCTAGTGGTTTGCATCCCCCTTCTGAAGCTTTCTTT. As protein: CASGLHPPSEAFF.

This chain joins TRBV29-1 and TRBJ1-1, with D unresolved. This CDR3 spans 15 amino acids. Germline CDR1 SQVTM, CDR2 ANQGSEA. V gave up 2 bases and J gave up 4 bases, with 17 bases separating them. CDR3 loop: CSVERGWPGVTEAFF. CDR3 DNA sequence: TGCAGCGTTGAAAGAGGCTGGCCTGGGGTCACTGAAGCTTTCTTT.

The V gene is TRBV27, the J gene TRBJ2-3; 7 nucleotides agree with TRBD2. With V trimmed by 5 bases and J by 6 bases, 5 bases remained unmatched. The length of the CDR3 is 13 residues. CDR1 is MNHEY and CDR2 is SMNVEV in the germline V gene (reference sequence). The CDR3 DNA reads TGTGCCAGCAGTCAGCGGGGCGGCGATACGCAGTATTTT. Translated: CASSQRGGDTQYF.

The chain combines TRBV4-1 with TRBJ1-2; D is ambiguous. CDR1 and CDR2 (germline): MGHRA, YSYEKL. The CDR3 is 15 residues long. V was clipped by 1 base and J by 7 bases, with 16 bases between them. The chain's CDR3 is CASSQGDWVLGGYTF. In nucleotides, the CDR3 is TGCGCCAGCAGCCAAGGCGATTGGGTTCTCGGTGGCTACACCTTC.

The chain carries TRBV20-1 and TRBJ2-1; TRBD2 matches 13 bases. This CDR3 has 17 residues. V lost 3 bases and J lost 3; bases outside the gene matches: 8. The germline V gene encodes CDR1 DFQATT and CDR2 SNEGSKA (reference sequence). CDR3 protein: CSARRTSGREHYNEQFF. CDR3 in DNA: TGCAGTGCTAGGAGGACTAGCGGGAGAGAACACTACAATGAGCAGTTCTTC.

This clonotype was counted once. The chain combines TRBV24-1 with TRBJ2-3; D not certain. The CDR3 totals 13 residues. Germline loops: CDR1 KGHDR, CDR2 SFDVKD. Trimming removed 4 bases at V and 10 bases at J, with 14 bases between. In DNA, the CDR3 is TGTGCCACCAGTGAGCCCACTCGCGGCGCGCAGTATTTT. It yields the protein CATSEPTRGAQYF.

The rearrangement links TRBV21-1 to TRBJ2-3; TRBD2 is the table's D call and was not checked against the DNA. TRBV21-1 is given as a pseudogene. The CDR3 extends over 17 amino acids. CDR3 DNA sequence: TGTGCCAGCAGCAAAGATCCAGGCCCAGGAGGTACAGATACGCAGTATTTT. Translation: CASSKDPGPGGTDTQYF.

The V call is TRBV18, the J call TRBJ2-1; weak D call: TRBD1 (6 bases). The CDR3 runs to 14 residues. V was pared by 3 bases and J by 6 bases, with 12 bases between. The germline gives CDR1 KGHSH, CDR2 LQKENI. Here the CDR3 reads CASSPQGPGNEQFF. The CDR3, as DNA: TGTGCCAGCTCACCCCAGGGGCCGGGCAATGAGCAGTTCTTC.

This chain connects TRBV4-1 to TRBJ2-7; TRBD2 matches 10 bases. J was trimmed by 3 bases and V by 3 bases; bases with no gene match: 5. The CDR3 length is 15 residues. Germline CDR1 and CDR2: MGHRA and YSYEKL. The CDR3 here is CASSQLAGAGYEQYV. The CDR3 DNA sequence: TGCGCCAGCAGCCAGCTAGCGGGAGCTGGCTACGAGCAGTACGTC.

The chain recombines TRBV6-5 with TRBJ2-7; either TRBD1 or TRBD2 may fit D (5 bases each). Trimming removed 5 bases at V and 2 bases at J, with 13 bases between. Per germline, CDR1 MNHEY and CDR2 SVGAGI. The CDR3 has 14 amino acids. The CDR3 loop is CASSSSPGPYEQYF. DNA for the CDR3: TGTGCCAGCAGTAGCTCTCCGGGACCCTACGAGCAGTACTTC.

This chain joins TRBV23-1 and TRBJ1-1; the match to TRBD1 covers 7 bases. TRBV23-1 qualifies as an ORF whose function is uncertain. J gave up 5 bases and V 0 bases, and 12 bases lay outside the gene matches. The CDR3 covers 17 residues. The CDR3: CASSQSTGPGQRTEAFF. In DNA, the CDR3 is TGCGCCAGCAGTCAATCGACCGGTCCGGGACAGAGGACTGAAGCTTTCTTT.

V is TRBV2 and J is TRBJ2-2; maybe TRBD1 (6 bases). V lost 7 bases to trimming and J lost 0 bases, with 9 bases between them. The CDR3 spans 14 residues. Germline CDR1 reads SNHLY; CDR2 reads FYNNEI. The CDR3 region has the DNA TGTGCCAGCACCGGGACATCGAACACCGGGGAGCTGTTTTTT. As protein: CASTGTSNTGELFF.

CDR3 loop: CASSLPALGGYTF. CDR3 DNA sequence: TGCGCCAGCAGCCTCCCGGCTCTAGGTGGCTACACCTTC. The chain couples TRBV4-1 to TRBJ1-2; D gene ambiguous. V was cut by 4 bases and J by 7 bases, with 13 bases left in between. The length of the CDR3 is 13 residues. In germline, CDR1 is MGHRA, CDR2 YSYEKL.

The chain uses TRBV6-6 and TRBJ2-7; D is possibly TRBD2 (6 bases). The CDR3 loop spans 15 amino acids. Trimming took off 2 bases at V and 3 bases at J, with 14 bases between the two ends. The germline V gene has CDR1 MNHNY and CDR2 SVGAGI (reference sequence). Here the CDR3 reads CASSYGRPGDYEQYV. DNA for the CDR3: TGTGCCAGCAGTTACGGGCGCCCGGGAGACTACGAGCAGTACGTC.

The V gene is TRBV9, the J gene TRBJ2-1, with 8 bases matching TRBD2. The CDR3 covers 15 residues. Trimming took 4 bases from V and 9 from J; bases not matched to a gene: 12. Per germline, CDR1 SGDLS and CDR2 YYNGEE. The DNA of the CDR3 is TGTGCCAGCAGCCCCGGGGGGGCCGGGGGGAGTGAGCAGTTCTTC. It encodes CASSPGGAGGSEQFF.

CDR3 DNA sequence: TGTGCCAGCAGTTTCAGGCGAAGCCCGAAGTCGGGGTGGTATGGCTACACCTTC. Protein product: CASSFRRSPKSGWYGYTF. The rearrangement joins TRBV28 to TRBJ1-2; D is unclear. This CDR3 contains 18 residues. Germline CDR1 MDHEN, CDR2 SYDVKM. Between the trimmed V and J ends, which lost 3 bases and 5 bases, there was a span of 25 bases.

The J gene is TRBJ1-5, the V gene TRBV6-1, with D tentatively TRBD1 (5 bases). The CDR3 has 16 amino acids. V shed 2 bases and J shed 0 bases, with 11 bases lying between them. Germline V gene lookup returns CDR1 MNHNS and CDR2 SASEGT. The CDR3: CASSERSGNSNQPQHF. In nucleotides, the CDR3 is TGTGCCAGCAGTGAACGGTCAGGGAATAGCAATCAGCCCCAGCATTTT.

The gene calls are TRBV4-1 and TRBJ1-4, with D perhaps matching TRBD1 (5 bases). The CDR3 covers 14 residues. Looked up from germline, CDR1 is MGHRA and CDR2 is YSYEKL. V was trimmed by 1 base and J by 8 bases, leaving 11 bases between them. Here the CDR3 reads CASSQAARAEKLFF. The CDR3 DNA reads as TGCGCCAGCAGCCAAGCCGCCAGGGCGGAAAAACTGTTTTTT.